The 19 T cell receptor beta chains in this list originate from one sample, sequenced in a study of blood T cell repertoires in COVID-19. The repertoire was sequenced with immunoSEQ multiplex PCR; TCRdb's copy has only in-frame clones and lacks some. The sample contains roughly 160,000 clones, 70% to 80% of which appear only once. Input material: PBMCs or T cells enriched from blood (not recorded which). Receptor source: a woman between 65 and 79 years old in a cohort exposed to, infected with or recovered from COVID-19 (not recorded which).

The V gene is TRBV4-3, the J gene TRBJ1-2; no clear D. Trimming left V 0 bases short and J 6 bases short, with 8 bases between. CDR1 and CDR2 (germline): LGHNA, YSLEER. This CDR3 region has 13 residues. The CDR3 region is CASSQDGPDGYTF. CDR3 DNA sequence: TGCGCCAGCAGCCAAGATGGGCCAGATGGCTACACCTTC.

J is TRBJ2-5 and V is TRBV5-1; a possible D gene is TRBD2 (6 bases). The germline V gene has CDR1 SGHRS and CDR2 YFSETQ. This CDR3 contains 13 residues. V was shortened by 6 bases and J by 5 bases, with 14 bases between the two germline ends. The CDR3 here is CASNQGGEETQYF. The CDR3 DNA sequence: TGCGCCAGCAATCAAGGAGGGGAGGAGACCCAGTACTTC. Complete variable domain (other parts from reference TRBV5-1 and TRBJ2-5): KAGVTQTPRYLIKTRGQQVTLSCSPISGHRSVSWYQQTPGQGLQFLFEYFSETQRNKGNFPGRFSGRQFSNSRSEMNVSTLELGDSALYLCASNQGGEETQYFGPGTRLLVL.

The chain uses TRBV30 and TRBJ2-2; D uncertain. Germline values: CDR1 GTSNPN, CDR2 SVGIG (reference sequence). This CDR3 has 12 residues. V was cut by 1 base and J by 7 bases, with 7 bases left in between. Here the CDR3 DNA reads TGTGCCTGGAGTGGTCCAGTCGGGGAGCTGTTTTTT. It yields the protein CAWSGPVGELFF. The variable domain in full, completed from reference TRBV30 and TRBJ2-2, reads SQTIHQWPATLVQPVGSPLSLECTVEGTSNPNLYWYRQAAGRGLQLLFYSVGIGQISSEVPQNLSASRPQDRQFILSSKKLLLSDSGFYLCAWSGPVGELFFGEGSRLTVL.

The chain carries TRBV3-1 (or the pseudogene TRBV3-2) and TRBJ1-4, with 9 bases lining up with TRBD1. This CDR3 contains 17 residues. Germline values: CDR1 LGHDT, CDR2 YNNKEL (reference sequence). Trimming took 2 bases from V and 4 from J; bases not matched to a gene: 8. CDR3 loop: CASSQWGQGGDNEKLFF. The CDR3 bases are TGTGCCAGCAGCCAATGGGGACAGGGTGGAGATAATGAAAAACTGTTTTTT.

This chain connects TRBV2 to TRBJ1-2; D is unclear. The CDR3 has 13 residues. CDR1 SNHLY and CDR2 FYNNEI come from the germline V gene. Trimming cost V 1 base and J 4 bases, with 7 bases left between them. CDR3 DNA sequence: TGTGCCAGCAGTGAAGACAGAATCTATGGCTACACCTTC. This translates into CASSEDRIYGYTF.

The J gene is TRBJ2-7, the V gene TRBV6-6, with 13 positions matching TRBD2. This CDR3 is 13 amino acids long. Trimming cost V 10 bases and J 2 bases; bases outside gene matches: 2. Germline V gene sequence: CDR1 MNHNY, CDR2 SVGAGI (reference sequence). Written as DNA, the CDR3 is TGTGCCACCGGGACTAGCGGGACCTACGAGCAGTACTTC. As protein: CATGTSGTYEQYF.

This chain connects TRBV4-3 to TRBJ2-7; D is uncertain. CDR3 size: 14 residues. Germline lookup yields CDR1 LGHNA and CDR2 YSLEER. The ends were cut back, 0 bases at V and 2 bases at J, with 8 bases in the middle. For the CDR3, the DNA is TGCGCCAGCAGCCAAGACTACAGAACCTACGAGCAGTACTTC. Protein: CASSQDYRTYEQYF.

The rearrangement joins TRBV6-5 to TRBJ1-2; no reliable D call. With 5 bases removed from V and 0 bases from J, the gap between germline ends came to 7 bases. Per germline, CDR1 MNHEY and CDR2 SVGAGI. The CDR3 length is 13 residues. The CDR3 DNA sequence: TGTGCCAGCAGTAAGACAACTAACTATGGCTACACCTTC. As protein: CASSKTTNYGYTF.

A single count supports this clone. This sequence joins TRBV7-2 and TRBJ1-2, with unresolved D. The length of the CDR3 is 16 residues. V was cut by 3 bases and J by 0 bases, with 14 bases left in between. The germline CDR1 and CDR2 sequences are SGHTA and FQGNSA. CDR3 nucleotides: TGTGCCAGCAGCTTTCCGGGAGACGAAGCTAACTATGGCTACACCTTC. Translated, it gives CASSFPGDEANYGYTF.

V usage is TRBV14 and J usage is TRBJ1-2; 11 bases map to TRBD1. Germline CDR1 SGHDN, CDR2 FVKESK. V lost 4 bases and J lost 8; bases outside the gene matches: 3. The CDR3 sequence is 13 residues long. The CDR3: CASSRTGGVGYTF. CDR3 sequence (DNA): TGTGCCAGCAGCCGGACAGGGGGCGTCGGCTACACCTTC.

In regard to this clone: Mismatch with germline at one junction end may stem from a read error. This rearrangement joins TRBV6-2 or TRBV6-3 to TRBJ2-7, with 7 positions matching TRBD1. The CDR3 spans 15 residues. The germline V gene has CDR1 MNHEY and CDR2 SVGEGT. The chain's CDR3 is CASSSVPGQSPSLDF. The CDR3 region has the DNA TGTGCCAGCAGTTCGGTTCCGGGACAGAGCCCCTCCCTCGACTTC.

This chain uses TRBV5-6 with TRBJ1-1; D is ambiguous. This CDR3 comprises 15 residues. V lost 0 bases, J lost 6 bases, and 15 bases lay in between. The germline CDR1 and CDR2 sequences are SGHDT and YYEEEE. The CDR3 coding sequence is TGTGCCAGCAGCTTGGCTTATCTCTCGGCGGCTGAAGCTTTCTTT. Translated: CASSLAYLSAAEAFF.

The rearrangement links TRBV10-1 to TRBJ2-1; 10 bases agree with TRBD2. V lost 4 bases to trimming and J lost 4 bases; unmatched junction nucleotides: 4. The CDR3 runs to 15 residues. Looked up from germline, CDR1 is WNHNN and CDR2 is SYGVQD (reference sequence). CDR3 region: CASSVRLAGYNEQFF. CDR3 DNA sequence: TGCGCCAGCAGTGTAAGACTAGCGGGTTACAATGAGCAGTTCTTC.

The sample holds one count of this clone. This chain connects TRBV3-1 (or the pseudogene TRBV3-2) to TRBJ1-4, with D perhaps TRBD1 (5 bases). CDR3 size: 14 residues. The germline CDR1 and CDR2 sequences are LGHDT and YNNKEL (reference sequence). The germline V and J ends were trimmed by 5 bases and 5 bases, with 12 bases remaining between them. The CDR3: CASSYRSPNEKLFF. CDR3 bases: TGTGCCAGCAGCTACAGGTCCCCCAATGAAAAACTGTTTTTT.

The table lists this clone with a count of one. CDR3: CASSSPTGGREKLFF. In DNA form, the CDR3 reads TGTGCCAGCAGCTCCCCGACAGGGGGCAGGGAAAAACTGTTTTTT. The chain recombines TRBV7-9 with TRBJ1-4; 10 bases match TRBD1. Germline trimming cut 4 bases from V and 8 bases from J; bases unmatched to any gene: 7. From germline, CDR1 is SEHNR and CDR2 FQNEAQ (reference sequence). The CDR3 runs to 15 residues.

The V gene is TRBV6-5, the J gene TRBJ2-7, with D perhaps TRBD2 (6 bases). The CDR3 runs 15 residues. V lost 6 bases to trimming and J lost 4 bases, with 19 bases between them. CDR1 and CDR2 (germline): MNHEY, SVGAGI. The CDR3 loop reads CASRSGSGEIYEQYF. The CDR3 DNA sequence: TGTGCCAGCAGGTCAGGGTCGGGGGAGATTTACGAGCAGTACTTC.

The chain combines TRBV5-1 with TRBJ2-7; perhaps TRBD2 as D (6 bases). The ends were cut back, 0 bases at V and 8 bases at J, with 15 bases in the middle. The CDR3 spans 14 residues. Germline assignment: CDR1 SGHRS and CDR2 YFSETQ. The CDR3 nucleotides read TGCGCCAGCAGCTTGGGACTAGGGCCCTCTCAGCAGTACTTC. Its translation: CASSLGLGPSQQYF.

V and J are TRBV5-6 and TRBJ2-1, with D perhaps TRBD2 (8 bases). The V end was cut by 1 base, the J end by 0 bases, with 14 bases between. Germline lookup yields CDR1 SGHDT and CDR2 YYEEEE. The CDR3 has 17 residues. CDR3 coding DNA: TGTGCCAGCAGCTTGACGGGAGGGACAGCCTCCTACAATGAGCAGTTCTTC. As protein: CASSLTGGTASYNEQFF.

In this sample, this clone turned up a few times. CDR3 loop: CRDQGARITEAFF. The CDR3 DNA follows: TGCCGCGATCAGGGGGCGCGGATCACTGAAGCTTTCTTT. The chain recombines TRBV23-1 with TRBJ1-1; 8 bases are shared with TRBD1. TRBV23-1 is treated as an ORF (open reading frame) with a function not yet certain. The CDR3 loop spans 13 amino acids.